The 28 T cell receptor beta chains in this list originate from one sample, sequenced in a study of cytomegalovirus exposure and HLA in healthy donors. Primers for the PCR totalled 60 Vbeta and 13 Jbeta. The method was immunoSEQ multiplex PCR; TCRdb's version includes in-frame clones alone and lacks a portion of them. The sample carries more than 140,000 clones, roughly 77% recorded once. Sequenced material: PBMCs. The receptors shown here come from a man between 35 and 55 years old in good health and CMV-seronegative.

This clone has a single count. This rearrangement joins TRBV6-5 to TRBJ1-2; 8 nucleotides match TRBD1. Germline CDR1 is MNHEY and CDR2 is SVGAGI. The J segment lost 4 bases and the V segment lost 6 bases, leaving 4 bases of the junction unmatched. The CDR3 extends over 13 amino acids. CDR3 sequence (DNA): TGTGCCAGCAGCCCGGGACAGGTCTATGGCTACACCTTC. Translated, it gives CASSPGQVYGYTF.

This rearrangement joins TRBV30 to TRBJ1-6, with D possibly being TRBD1 (5 bases). CDR1 and CDR2 from the germline V gene are GTSNPN and SVGIG (reference sequence). The V and J ends lost 0 bases and 8 bases respectively, with 11 bases between them. This CDR3 region has 14 residues. CDR3 protein: CAWSVGGWDSPLHF. The DNA of the CDR3 is TGTGCCTGGAGTGTGGGGGGATGGGATTCACCCCTCCACTTT.

The chain couples TRBV7-2 to TRBJ1-3, with D uncertain. The V end lost 1 base, the J end lost 1 base, and 11 bases lay between the germline ends. CDR3 length: 16 amino acids. CDR1 and CDR2 from the germline V gene are SGHTA and FQGNSA. The CDR3 here is CASSLGPGGSGNTIYF. The CDR3 DNA is TGTGCCAGCAGCTTAGGTCCGGGAGGGTCTGGAAACACCATATATTTT.

The chain is built from TRBV19 and TRBJ1-1, with 8 bases identical to TRBD1. The CDR3 totals 15 residues. Germline CDR1 and CDR2: LNHDA and SQIVND (reference sequence). Trimming cost V 1 base and J 1 base; bases outside gene matches: 2. Here the CDR3 reads CASSIGGTGNTEAFF. The CDR3 coding sequence is TGTGCCAGTAGTATAGGGGGGACAGGGAACACTGAAGCTTTCTTT.

The rearrangement links TRBV25-1 to TRBJ1-5, with TRBD1 identical over 9 bases. The germline CDR1 and CDR2 sequences are MGHDK and SYGVNS. J lost 1 base, V lost 3 bases, and 4 bases had no gene match. This CDR3 is built from 16 residues. CDR3 protein: CASSDGTGRSNQPQHF. CDR3 bases: TGTGCCAGCAGTGACGGGACAGGGAGGAGCAATCAGCCCCAGCATTTT. The full variable domain, completed using reference TRBV25-1 and TRBJ1-5, is EADIYQTPRYLVIGTGKKITLECSQTMGHDKMYWYQQDPGMELHLIHYSYGVNSTEKGDLSSESTVSRIRTEHFPLTLESARPSHTSQYLCASSDGTGRSNQPQHFGDGTRLSIL.

This clone was counted a few times. The chain uses TRBV5-1 and TRBJ2-7; 9 bases agree with TRBD1. With V trimmed by 4 bases and J by 3 bases, 8 bases remained unmatched. The germline V gene has CDR1 SGHRS and CDR2 YFSETQ. This CDR3 is built from 15 residues. Written as DNA, the CDR3 is TGCGCCAGCAGCCCAGCCGGGACAGGGTACTACGAGCAGTACTTC. Encoded protein: CASSPAGTGYYEQYF.

The genes are TRBV9 and TRBJ1-2; TRBD1 matches 7 bases. Germline CDR1 reads SGDLS; CDR2 reads YYNGEE. The CDR3 contains 15 residues. V shed 0 bases, J shed 5 bases, and the junction held 7 bases outside the gene matches. Here the CDR3 DNA reads TGTGCCAGCAGCGTAGCCCCTCAGACAGGGTATGGCTACACCTTC. Translation: CASSVAPQTGYGYTF.

The chain uses TRBV2 and TRBJ2-1, with TRBD2 matching 9 bases. Germline V gene sequence: CDR1 SNHLY, CDR2 FYNNEI. The CDR3 is 16 residues long. V shed 0 bases, J shed 9 bases, and the junction held 9 bases outside the gene matches. The CDR3 reads CASSEAGGGASVEQFF. CDR3 DNA sequence: TGTGCCAGCAGTGAAGCCGGCGGGGGGGCATCAGTTGAGCAGTTCTTC. Drawing the rest from reference TRBV2 and TRBJ2-1, the complete variable domain is EPEVTQTPSHQVTQMGQEVILRCVPISNHLYFYWYRQILGQKVEFLVSFYNNEISEKSEIFDDQFSVERPDGSNFTLKIRSTKLEDSAMYFCASSEAGGGASVEQFFGPGTRLTVL.

The chain carries TRBV6-5 and TRBJ1-5; 11 bases fit TRBD1. The CDR3 consists of 15 residues. Germline assignment: CDR1 MNHEY and CDR2 SVGAGI. Trimming removed 0 bases from V and 5 bases from J; junction bases left unmatched: 0. DNA for the CDR3: TGTGCCAGCAGTTACTCGGACAGGGGGCATCAGCCCCAGCATTTT. It codes for CASSYSDRGHQPQHF.

In its sample, this clone was seen a few times. This chain uses TRBV29-1 with TRBJ1-1; D gene ambiguous. V was clipped by 4 bases and J by 6 bases, with 12 bases between them. The germline V gene has CDR1 SQVTM and CDR2 ANQGSEA. The CDR3 has 12 amino acids. The CDR3 region has the DNA TGCAGCGTTGTCCCCCCAAGCGCTGAAGCTTTCTTT. Protein sequence: CSVVPPSAEAFF.

This clone turned up a few times. The chain joins TRBV4-1 to TRBJ1-6, with a tentative D call TRBD1 (5 bases). V gave up 4 bases and J gave up 3 bases, with 10 bases separating them. CDR1 MGHRA and CDR2 YSYEKL come from the germline V gene. The CDR3 spans 15 residues. CDR3 coding DNA: TGCGCCAGCAGCCCCAGGGAGGACTATAATTCACCCCTCCACTTT. This sequence encodes CASSPREDYNSPLHF.

The chain couples TRBV27 to TRBJ2-1, with D possibly being TRBD2 (5 bases). Germline lookup yields CDR1 MNHEY and CDR2 SMNVEV (reference sequence). The CDR3 totals 14 residues. V gave up 5 bases and J gave up 4 bases, with 12 bases separating them. The CDR3 DNA sequence: TGTGCCAGCAGTGGGTCCCAGCGGTACAATGAGCAGTTCTTC. Its protein product is CASSGSQRYNEQFF.

The chain employs TRBV2 and TRBJ1-1, with 8 bases that match TRBD1. V trimming: 6 bases; J trimming: 6 bases; junction bases outside the gene matches: 6. This CDR3 is built from 13 residues. The V gene's germline CDR1 is SNHLY and CDR2 FYNNEI. This CDR3 reads CASRETGGAEAFF. The CDR3 DNA reads as TGTGCCAGCAGGGAAACAGGGGGAGCTGAAGCTTTCTTT.

The chain recombines TRBV7-2 with TRBJ2-7; D is undetermined. CDR3 length equals 15 residues. The V gene lost 2 bases and the J gene lost 2 bases, with 13 bases spanning the gap. Germline V gene lookup returns CDR1 SGHTA and CDR2 FQGNSA. The CDR3 loop is CASSLLATETYEQYF. The CDR3 nucleotides read TGTGCCAGCAGCTTATTAGCAACGGAAACCTACGAGCAGTACTTC.

In its sample, this clone was seen a few times. The V call is TRBV6-5, the J call TRBJ1-2; no clear D gene. V lost 5 bases, J lost 4 bases, and 11 bases lay in between. This CDR3 contains 13 residues. The germline V gene has CDR1 MNHEY and CDR2 SVGAGI. CDR3 protein: CASSVFVSYGYTF. DNA for the CDR3: TGTGCCAGCAGTGTTTTTGTATCCTATGGCTACACCTTC.

This sequence joins TRBV19 and TRBJ1-2; 10 nucleotides align to TRBD1. Germline V gene data show CDR1 as LNHDA and CDR2 as SQIVND (reference sequence). This CDR3 region has 15 residues. The V segment lost 10 bases and the J segment 2 bases; nucleotides outside the gene matches: 10. CDR3 region: CATAFGTGANYGYTF. The CDR3 coding sequence is TGTGCCACAGCCTTCGGGACAGGGGCCAACTATGGCTACACCTTC.

The J gene is TRBJ1-5, the V gene TRBV7-8; tentatively, D is TRBD1 (6 bases). CDR3 length equals 16 residues. Germline V gene lookup returns CDR1 SGHVS and CDR2 FQNEAQ. V was trimmed by 5 bases and J by 6 bases, leaving 20 bases between them. In DNA, the CDR3 is TGTGCCAGCAGCCTTAGGGGGGGCACGGGTGGTCAGCCCCAGCATTTT. It specifies CASSLRGGTGGQPQHF.

This sequence joins TRBV7-2 and TRBJ1-4; TRBD1 agrees at 8 bases. J was trimmed by 8 bases and V by 6 bases; bases with no gene match: 11. CDR1 and CDR2 (germline): SGHTA, FQGNSA. The length of the CDR3 is 15 residues. The CDR3 loop is CASSGMTGVREKLFF. Written as DNA, the CDR3 is TGTGCCAGCAGTGGGATGACAGGGGTGAGAGAAAAACTGTTTTTT.

Here the CDR3 reads CASSYEVSYSYEQYF. The CDR3, as DNA: TGTGCCAGCAGTTACGAGGTCAGCTACTCCTACGAGCAGTACTTC. The chain joins TRBV6-6 to TRBJ2-7; D is unresolved. V lost 2 bases and J 0 bases, leaving 11 bases between the germline ends. CDR1 is MNHNY and CDR2 is SVGAGI in the germline V gene (reference sequence). The CDR3 length is 15 residues.

V is TRBV19 and J is TRBJ2-2, with 8 bases lining up with TRBD1. The CDR3 runs to 15 residues. The V and J ends lost 5 bases and 3 bases, in that order; junction bases with no gene match: 5. Germline CDR1 LNHDA, CDR2 SQIVND (reference sequence). CDR3 sequence (DNA): TGTGCCAGTAGTTCAGGGGGCACGGACACCGGGGAGCTGTTTTTT. This translates into CASSSGGTDTGELFF. Complete variable domain (other parts from reference TRBV19 and TRBJ2-2): DGGITQSPKYLFRKEGQNVTLSCEQNLNHDAMYWYRQDPGQGLRLIYYSQIVNDFQKGDIAEGYSVSREKKESFPLTVTSAQKNPTAFYLCASSSGGTDTGELFFGEGSRLTVL.

This clone was found once. The V gene is TRBV15, the J gene TRBJ1-1; 8 nucleotides align to TRBD1. This CDR3 has 16 residues. Trimming at V came to 3 bases and at J to 4 bases, leaving 10 bases not matched to a gene. Germline V gene lookup returns CDR1 LNHNV and CDR2 YYDKDF (reference sequence). The CDR3 sequence is CATSRTGAGVGTEAFF. CDR3 nucleotide sequence: TGTGCCACCAGCAGGACAGGGGCTGGAGTTGGCACTGAAGCTTTCTTT.

This clone was found once. This chain uses TRBV19 with TRBJ1-4; 7 bases are a match to TRBD1. V shed 3 bases and J 14 bases; nucleotides not matched to a gene: 9. Germline V gene data show CDR1 as LNHDA and CDR2 as SQIVND (reference sequence). The CDR3 has 13 residues. CDR3 sequence reads: CASSMTQGVGLFF. CDR3 nucleotides: TGTGCCAGTAGTATGACGCAGGGGGTCGGGCTGTTTTTT.

The chain recombines TRBV28 with TRBJ2-2; D gene unclear. Germline loops: CDR1 MDHEN, CDR2 SYDVKM. The CDR3 runs 17 residues. Deletions cut 4 bases from V and 3 bases from J, with 18 bases between. The DNA of the CDR3 is TGTGCCAGCAGTTCCCTGGCCCCCCGGGTCGACACCGGGGAGCTGTTTTTT. Protein product: CASSSLAPRVDTGELFF.

The gene calls are TRBV9 and TRBJ2-1; D unclear. The germline V gene encodes CDR1 SGDLS and CDR2 YYNGEE. V lost 4 bases and J 0 bases, leaving 11 bases between the germline ends. The CDR3 runs to 15 residues. CDR3 DNA: TGTGCCAGCAGCTCTCAAGAGATCTCCTACAATGAGCAGTTCTTC. This translates into CASSSQEISYNEQFF.

This chain links TRBV5-4 with TRBJ2-2; D not resolved. Germline lookup yields CDR1 SGHNT and CDR2 YYREEE (reference sequence). V was clipped by 4 bases and J by 4 bases, with 5 bases between them. This CDR3 has 12 amino acids. The CDR3 loop is CASSPLTGELFF. Here the CDR3 DNA reads TGTGCCAGCAGCCCCCTCACCGGGGAGCTGTTTTTT.

The J gene is TRBJ1-2, the V gene TRBV29-1, with unresolved D. With 3 bases removed from V and 8 bases from J, the gap between germline ends came to 10 bases. Germline loops: CDR1 SQVTM, CDR2 ANQGSEA. This CDR3 is built from 11 residues. The CDR3: CSVDPAVGYTF. The CDR3 nucleotides read TGCAGCGTTGACCCCGCGGTCGGCTACACCTTC.

The chain has TRBV28 and TRBJ2-7; 10 bases match TRBD1. The CDR3 covers 14 residues. From germline, CDR1 is MDHEN and CDR2 SYDVKM. J gave up 2 bases and V 6 bases, and 4 bases lay outside the gene matches. The CDR3: CASSRDRGTYEQYF. The CDR3 DNA is TGTGCCAGCAGCCGGGACAGGGGTACCTACGAGCAGTACTTC.

This chain joins TRBV5-1 and TRBJ1-1, with 8 bases fitting TRBD1. The CDR3 totals 14 residues. The V and J ends lost 4 bases and 4 bases, in that order; junction bases with no gene match: 6. Germline assignment: CDR1 SGHRS and CDR2 YFSETQ. The CDR3 DNA is TGCGCCAGCAGCGATCAGGGGGCTGGCACTGAAGCTTTCTTT. Protein sequence: CASSDQGAGTEAFF. The full variable domain, with the rest looked up from reference TRBV5-1 and TRBJ1-1, is KAGVTQTPRYLIKTRGQQVTLSCSPISGHRSVSWYQQTPGQGLQFLFEYFSETQRNKGNFPGRFSGRQFSNSRSEMNVSTLELGDSALYLCASSDQGAGTEAFFGQGTRLTVV.